This note documents a single TCR beta chain sequence. This receptor's antigen is unknown. Base qualities are missing; no much larger clone stands one base away. The library was made by the immunoSEQ multiplex PCR assay. TCRdb obtained this table from immuneACCESS and retained in-frame rearrangements with V and J assigned. These tables miss some clones; where compared with another copy, unresolved V genes account for less than half of the shortfall, and the remainder is unexplained. Within this sample are 75,000 to 100,000 clones, with 89% of them counted one time only. The ten largest make up around 6% of the sample. This specimen comes from a study of control samples from healthy donors and cancer patients (dated by TCRdb to the early 2020s). The origin of this receptor is a man between 45 and 60 years old in good health. The sample taken for sequencing was blood.

The DNA is as follows: TGTGCCAGCAGCCAGGGGGCAGGTAGTAATCAGCCCCAGCATTTT. It is translated as CASSQGAGSNQPQHF. The chain is made from TRBV3-1 (or the pseudogene TRBV3-2) and TRBJ1-5, with a weak D call of TRBD1 (6 bases match). Counted from cysteine to phenylalanine, this CDR3 has 15 amino acids. The sequence is cut down to CDR3 DNA, 45 bases in frame from base 1. V loses 3 bases, J loses 4 bases, and the germline ends lie 13 bases apart. CDR1 and CDR2 (LGHDT, YNNKEL) derive from the germline V gene (reference sequence).